The clone carrying this T cell receptor beta chain was counted between two and nine times. The antigen is undetermined. V lost 1 base and J lost 5, with 9 bases in between. Germline-derived CDR1 and CDR2 are SGHTA and FQGNSA. CDR3 length: 14 amino acids. This specimen belongs to a study of T-cell memory formation after mild COVID-19. Study outcomes and limitations: Shrinking CD4+ clones were chiefly CM and EM; CD8+ ones were chiefly EMRA.

5'RACE with constant-segment primers yielded barcoded, UMI-tagged TCR alpha and TCR beta cDNA libraries. TCRdb redid the calling of the 5' RACE reads with MiXCR, one entry per CDR3 protein. The sample yields under 350,000 distinct CDR3 sequences, under 20% seen once. V and J are TRBV7-2 and TRBJ2-1, with TRBD1 as a possible D gene (5 bases). The clonotype originates from a man aged 18 to 30 who had mild COVID-19 (a few samples of this study predate the infection). Cell type and time point are not known. The sequencing sample was made of PBMCs or a T cell subset sorted from them (not recorded which). CDR3 coding DNA: TGTGCCAGCAGCTTAGAACAGGTGCACAATGAGCAGTTCTTC. The encoded protein is CASSLEQVHNEQFF. Full variable domain (missing parts from reference TRBV7-2 and TRBJ2-1): GAGVSQSPSNKVTEKGKDVELRCDPISGHTALYWYRQSLGQGLEFLIYFQGNSAPDKSGLPSDRFSAERTGGSVSTLTIQRTQQEDSAVYLCASSLEQVHNEQFFGPGTRLTVL.